Here is one TCR beta chain with its context. In the original processing: Quantification of nucleated cells was approximated via reference gene primer amplification. The repertoire was sequenced with immunoSEQ multiplex PCR; TCRdb's copy has only in-frame clones and lacks some. V, J and clone size were drawn from that table, and D and trimming were deduced from the DNA. The sample includes 85,000 to 130,000 clones, about 80% of them seen just once. This specimen belongs to a study of blood T cell repertoires in COVID-19. Across the whole study: The samples span acute and convalescent COVID-19 from the United States, Italy and Spain.

This CDR3 has 19 amino acids. Germline V lookup: CDR1 MNHNS, CDR2 SASEGT. Trimming took 4 bases from V and 1 from J, leaving 20 bases between them. The rearrangement uses TRBV6-1 and TRBJ2-6, with D tentatively TRBD1 (5 bases). The sequencing sample was made of peripheral blood. The receptor's source is a woman of 80 years or more with active or convalescent COVID-19. The CDR3 DNA reads as TGTGCCAGCAGTGTCGTCAGGGCCCAAAGACCTTCTGGGGCCAACGTCCTGACTTTC. Translation gives CASSVVRAQRPSGANVLTF.